One T cell receptor (beta chain) is described in this entry. This clone has a single count. Its target antigen remains unknown. Per-nucleotide qualities are absent, and no much larger clonotype sits a single base away. Using the deep immunoSEQ assay, TCR CDR3 regions were amplified from genomic DNA by multiplex PCR. Extracted genomic DNA from each cell subset was distributed evenly across all wells of several immunoSEQ 96-well plates, and each plate was treated as a replicate. For sorted subsets, each replicate PCR was loaded with approximately 0.2 ug genomic DNA, equivalent to 30,000 or so T cell genomes. Purified libraries were measured with a Qubit 3.0 fluorometer, size-checked on a Bioanalyzer 2100, and measured again with the KAPA Library Quantification kit. A separate single-read 150-cycle Illumina NextSeq 550 flow cell was used to sequence each immunoSEQ 96-well plate. The authors' analysis ran thus. Because only junctional sequences without quality scores were contained in the immunoSEQ output, filtering matching that applied to full-length reads could not be performed. Sequences were annotated with PyIR, a Python wrapper for IgBLAST v1.9, using IMGT germline references to assign V/J genes and CDR3. Reads with weak V/J assignments (E-value above 1e-6), missing CDR3, stop codons, out-of-frame junctions, or ambiguous translated residues were removed. V3J clonotypes were defined by identical inferred V gene, J gene, and CDR3 amino acid sequence. Percentage overlap between repertoires was computed as shared unique clonotypes divided by the size of the smaller repertoire. RTK rarefaction, the Chao1 estimator, and Recon v2.1 estimates of unobserved clonotypes were used to assess repertoire richness. Generation probabilities for all TCRbeta clonotypes obtained by the gDNA method from four donors were computed using OLGA. The immuneACCESS repertoire file appears here via TCRdb, limited to in-frame rearrangements. These files lack a portion of the clones; in checked studies, under half of the deficit traces to unresolved V genes, and the cause of the others is not known. The D gene and trimming were derived from the DNA, and the V and J assignments and clone size from that table. This sample gives roughly 2.2 million clones in total; just over 90% of them show up just once. The ten largest clonotypes hold about 0.41% of the sample.

The CDR3 numbers 15 residues from cysteine through phenylalanine. CDR3 DNA only is kept here, 45 bases in frame from base 1. V is reduced by 0 bases and J by 2 bases, leaving a spacing of 11 bases between them. As encoded in the germline V gene (reference sequence), CDR1 is WNHNN while CDR2 is SYGVQD. The donors were healthy, HIV-negative adults who had no recently reported acute infections or vaccinations. Every donor was a Caucasian adult residing in Nashville, Tennessee, USA. Magnetic negative selection was used to enrich CD4+ T cells, after which naive cells were positively selected on CD45RA and the negative fraction became the memory subset. After blood collection by leukapheresis, PBMCs were isolated using Ficoll-Histopaque density gradient centrifugation and then cryopreserved in the vapor phase of liquid nitrogen. Purity and quantity of every magnetically sorted T cell population were checked by analytical flow cytometry. Genomic DNA was isolated from every sorted fraction and measured by UV absorbance on a Nanodrop 2000c.

The source of the sample is a study of shared clonotypes between healthy human individuals (dated by TCRdb to about 2020). For the wider study: The cohort comprised a couple of women and a few men aged 18 to 49 years. For each donor, CD4 naive and CD4 memory were each given three plates, CD8 naive was given two plates, and CD8 memory was given one plate. To estimate repertoire size and how much clonotypes are shared between individuals, the study performed deep sequencing of blood TCR repertoires from about five healthy adults. To increase sequencing depth and limit assay-specific biases, different laboratories used diverse techniques to prepare libraries and sequence TCR repertoires. Each donor's leukapheresis produced roughly between roughly 0.9 and 9 billion PBMCs. Broad study findings and their caveats: Naive subsets generally had larger estimated clonotype richness than memory subsets. Based on pairwise subsampling, the degree of clonotype sharing among donors was expected to be affected by sequencing depth. The genetic and exposure-history diversity represented was limited by the small number of donors. When several donors were compared, the shared fraction of clonotypes was roughly 4.8% for naive CD4, less than 4% for naive CD8, 2% to 2.5% for memory CD4, and 0.35% to 0.4% for memory CD8. Sampling was limited to blood, and TCR repertoires in tissue likely differ from TCR repertoires in blood. Incomplete sequencing was indicated by rarefaction of sorted-subset datasets, despite the large sequencing depth. Clonotypes shared by all four sorted-subset donors showed higher generation probabilities than non-shared clonotypes.

The sequencing sample was made of naive CD4+ T cells from PBMCs. Sample cell subset or site, as interpreted from the label and publication: CD45RA+ positively selected. The clonotype originates from a man aged 18 to 29 in good health. Some clones in this sample may be carry-over from other donors' samples. The rearranged segments are TRBV10-1 and TRBJ2-7, with no confident D gene call. Read as DNA, the sequence is TGCGCCAGCAGTGAGTCTATTGGCGCTCCCTACGAGCAGTACTTC. It translates as CASSESIGAPYEQYF.